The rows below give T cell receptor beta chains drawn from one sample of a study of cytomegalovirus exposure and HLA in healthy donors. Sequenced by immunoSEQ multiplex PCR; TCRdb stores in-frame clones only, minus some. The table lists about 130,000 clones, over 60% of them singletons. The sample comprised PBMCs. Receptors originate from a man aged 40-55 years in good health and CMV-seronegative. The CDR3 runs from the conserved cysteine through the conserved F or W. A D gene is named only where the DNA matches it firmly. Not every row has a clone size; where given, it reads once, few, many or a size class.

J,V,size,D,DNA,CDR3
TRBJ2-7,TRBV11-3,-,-,TGTGCCAGCAGCTTTGCAGGGTCCTACGAGCAGTACTTC,CASSFAGSYEQYF
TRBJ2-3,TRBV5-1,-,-,TGCGCCAGCAGCTTGGAGGGTTCGGACTATACGCAGTATTTT,CASSLEGSDYTQYF
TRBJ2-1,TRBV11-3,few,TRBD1,TGTGCCAGCAGCTTAGGGACAGGGGGCTACAATGAGCAGTTCTTC,CASSLGTGGYNEQFF
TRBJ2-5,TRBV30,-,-,TGTGCCTGGAACAGGGGAGGAGAGACCCAGTACTTC,CAWNRGGETQYF
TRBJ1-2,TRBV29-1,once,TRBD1,TGCAGCGCTGGGACAGGGGGTAACTATGGCTACACCTTC,CSAGTGGNYGYTF
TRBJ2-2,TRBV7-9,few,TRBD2,TGTGCCAGCAGCTCGACTAGCGGGACGAACACCGGGGAGCTGTTTTTT,CASSSTSGTNTGELFF
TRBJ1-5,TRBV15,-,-,TGTGCCACCAGCAGAGATTCGTTCAGCGGGCAGCCCCAGCATTTT,CATSRDSFSGQPQHF
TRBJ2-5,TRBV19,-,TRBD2,TGTGCCAGTAGGAGAAGACTAGCGGGAGGCCAAGAGACCCAGTACTTC,CASRRRLAGGQETQYF
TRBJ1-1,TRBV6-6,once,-,TGTGCCAGCAGTCCCCCCCGGAACACTGAAGCTTTCTTT,CASSPPRNTEAFF
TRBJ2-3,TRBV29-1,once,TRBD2,TGCAGCGTTGTTAGTGTAGCGGGAGGTGCAGATACGCAGTATTTT,CSVVSVAGGADTQYF
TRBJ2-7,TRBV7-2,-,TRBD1,TGTGCCAGCAGCCCCGCCTTTGGACAGGGGTCTTACGAGCAGTACTTC,CASSPAFGQGSYEQYF
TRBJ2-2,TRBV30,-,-,TGTGCCTGGAGATCCACTGGGTGGGGAGGTGGCACCGGGGAGCTGTTTTTT,CAWRSTGWGGGTGELFF
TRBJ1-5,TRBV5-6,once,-,TGTGCCAGCAGCCAAAGGGGGGAGGGGGTCAATCAGCCCCAGCATTTT,CASSQRGEGVNQPQHF
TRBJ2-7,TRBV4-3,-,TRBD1,TGCGCCAGCAGCCAAGATCTCACAGGGGGCGGCGAGCAGTACTTC,CASSQDLTGGGEQYF
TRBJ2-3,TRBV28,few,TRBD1,TGTGCCAGCAGTTTTGCAGGGGGCGGGATAGATACGCAGTATTTT,CASSFAGGGIDTQYF
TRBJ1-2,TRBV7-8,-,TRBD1,TGTGCCAGCAGCCCTTGGGTTTCAAACCGGGACAGATTATATGGCTACACCTTC,CASSPWVSNRDRLYGYTF
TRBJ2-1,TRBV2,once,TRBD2,TGTGCCAGCAGAAGAAAGACTAGCGGGGGGTCCTACAATGAGCAGTTCTTC,CASRRKTSGGSYNEQFF
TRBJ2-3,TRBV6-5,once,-,TGTGCCAGCCAGAGGGAGCGGGGCACAGATACGCAGTATTTT,CASQRERGTDTQYF
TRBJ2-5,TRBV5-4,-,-,TGTGCCAATGGGGAGATTAACTCAGAGACCCAGTACTTC,CANGEINSETQYF
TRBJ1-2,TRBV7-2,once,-,TGTGCCAGCAGCTTAGGAAGAGGGGGTGGCTACACCTTC,CASSLGRGGGYTF
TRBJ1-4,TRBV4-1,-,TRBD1,TGCGCCAGCAGCCAGGGACAGGGGGGTAATGAAAAACTGTTTTTT,CASSQGQGGNEKLFF
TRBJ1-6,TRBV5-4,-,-,TGTGCCAGCAGCTTGTCAGGAGGGGATAATTCACCCCTCCACTTT,CASSLSGGDNSPLHF
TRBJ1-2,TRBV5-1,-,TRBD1,TGCGCCAGCAGACCCCCGGGACAGGGTAACTATGGCTACACCTTC,CASRPPGQGNYGYTF
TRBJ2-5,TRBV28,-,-,TGTGCCAGCAGCCCGACACCCATAAGGTCTCTAGAGACCCAGTACTTC,CASSPTPIRSLETQYF
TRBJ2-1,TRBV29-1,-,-,TGCAGCTCCGAGGGAGCAAGTTTGGATGAGCAGTTCTTC,CSSEGASLDEQFF